Listed below are T cell receptor beta chains from one sample, sequenced in a study of metastatic and nonmetastatic thyroid tumors. TCRdb re-analyzed the PCR reads through MiXCR. The profile shows over 10,000 clones, 28% of them singletons. Sample: tumor tissue. The receptors come from a female donor with papillary thyroid cancer or a benign thyroid nodule (not recorded which). Some clones in this sample may be carry-over from other donors' samples. The CDR3 runs from the conserved cysteine through the conserved F or W. The order of the fields is clone size, J gene, V gene, D gene, CDR3 protein, CDR3 DNA. D genes are given only for firm matches. Some rows have no size entry. The others give once, few or many, or a class for an expanded clone.

size: few
J: TRBJ1-2
V: TRBV12-3/TRBV12-4
D: .
CDR3: CASSSNPGNNYGYTF
DNA: TGTGCCAGCAGTTCGAATCCGGGAAATAACTATGGCTACACCTTC

size: medium-sized
J: TRBJ1-6
V: TRBV12-3/TRBV12-4
D: .
CDR3: CASSLNKRALHF
DNA: TGTGCCAGCAGTTTAAACAAAAGGGCCCTCCACTTT

size: .
J: TRBJ2-1
V: TRBV11-2
D: TRBD1
CDR3: CASSSYGGYRGYEQFF
DNA: TGTGCCAGCAGCTCCTATGGGGGTTACAGGGGATATGAGCAGTTCTTC

size: medium-sized
J: TRBJ1-2
V: TRBV6-5
D: TRBD1
CDR3: CASSYRGRFYGYTF
DNA: TGTGCCAGCAGTTACAGGGGGCGATTCTATGGCTACACCTTC

size: few
J: TRBJ1-1
V: TRBV27
D: .
CDR3: CASSVRRFEAFF
DNA: TGTGCCAGCAGCGTGCGTAGATTTGAAGCTTTCTTT

size: large
J: TRBJ1-5
V: TRBV20-1
D: .
CDR3: CSARGAGNQPQHF
DNA: TGCAGTGCTAGGGGGGCAGGCAATCAGCCCCAGCATTTT

size: medium-sized
J: TRBJ1-2
V: TRBV5-1
D: TRBD1
CDR3: CASSIGQDYGYTF
DNA: TGCGCCAGCAGCATCGGACAGGATTATGGCTACACCTTC

size: .
J: TRBJ1-1
V: TRBV5-1
D: .
CDR3: CASSLDGLRAEAFF
DNA: TGCGCCAGCAGCTTGGATGGGCTACGGGCTGAAGCTTTCTTT

size: few
J: TRBJ2-7
V: TRBV27
D: TRBD2
CDR3: CASSSRLAGGTDEQYF
DNA: TGTGCCAGCAGCAGTAGACTAGCGGGAGGGACAGACGAGCAGTACTTC

size: few
J: TRBJ2-2
V: TRBV7-9
D: .
CDR3: CVSTKARGELFF
DNA: TGTGTCAGCACTAAGGCCAGGGGGGAGCTGTTTTTT

size: few
J: TRBJ2-7
V: TRBV12-5
D: .
CDR3: CASGSPGLSYSYEHYF
DNA: TGTGCTAGTGGTTCCCCCGGACTATCGTACTCCTACGAGCATTACTTC

size: .
J: TRBJ1-6
V: TRBV6-1
D: .
CDR3: CASSEGTENSPLHF
DNA: TGTGCCAGCAGTGAAGGGACAGAGAATTCACCCCTCCACTTT

size: few
J: TRBJ2-7
V: TRBV6-1
D: .
CDR3: CARPNRSYEQYF
DNA: TGTGCCAGACCCAACAGATCCTACGAGCAGTACTTC

size: many
J: TRBJ2-1
V: TRBV12-3/TRBV12-4
D: TRBD2
CDR3: CASSGGLAGGVNEQFF
DNA: TGTGCCAGCAGTGGGGGACTAGCGGGAGGGGTCAATGAGCAGTTCTTC

size: .
J: TRBJ1-1
V: TRBV20-1
D: .
CDR3: CSARDQGRGTEAFF
DNA: TGCAGTGCTAGAGACCAGGGGAGAGGCACTGAAGCTTTCTTT

size: medium-sized
J: TRBJ2-1
V: TRBV5-1
D: TRBD2
CDR3: CASNGLAGDGEQFF
DNA: TGCGCCAGCAACGGACTAGCGGGAGACGGTGAGCAGTTCTTC

size: .
J: TRBJ1-4
V: TRBV4-1
D: TRBD1
CDR3: CASSQENRGRGEELFF
DNA: TGCGCCAGCAGCCAGGAGAACAGGGGAAGGGGGGAAGAACTGTTTTTT

size: large
J: TRBJ2-2
V: TRBV6-1
D: .
CDR3: CASSWTRGTNTGELFF
DNA: TGTGCCAGCTCGTGGACAAGGGGGACGAACACCGGGGAGCTGTTTTTT

size: .
J: TRBJ1-1
V: TRBV20-1
D: .
CDR3: CSAFPSTGIFSEAFF
DNA: TGCAGTGCTTTCCCTTCGACAGGTATCTTTTCTGAAGCTTTCTTT

size: .
J: TRBJ2-3
V: TRBV11-2
D: .
CDR3: CASSFERTPTDTQYF
DNA: TGTGCCAGCAGCTTTGAACGGACCCCCACAGATACGCAGTATTTT

size: medium-sized
J: TRBJ2-3
V: TRBV15
D: .
CDR3: CATSRVVAWGADTQYF
DNA: TGTGCCACCAGCAGAGTTGTTGCGTGGGGCGCAGATACGCAGTATTTT

size: few
J: TRBJ2-7
V: TRBV12-3/TRBV12-4
D: .
CDR3: CASSPSVDSPYEQYF
DNA: TGTGCCAGCAGTCCTAGTGTGGACTCCCCCTACGAGCAGTACTTC

size: many
J: TRBJ2-5
V: TRBV9
D: TRBD2
CDR3: CASSGTSGRETQYF
DNA: TGTGCCAGCAGCGGGACTAGCGGGAGGGAGACCCAGTACTTC

size: few
J: TRBJ2-5
V: TRBV12-3/TRBV12-4
D: TRBD1
CDR3: CASSLGTPGQGFQETQYF
DNA: TGTGCCAGCAGTTTAGGCACTCCGGGACAGGGATTCCAAGAGACCCAGTACTTC

size: medium-sized
J: TRBJ2-5
V: TRBV2
D: .
CDR3: CASSENPGQLGTQYF
DNA: TGTGCCAGCAGTGAAAACCCTGGGCAGTTAGGGACCCAGTACTTC

size: medium-sized
J: TRBJ1-6
V: TRBV6-1
D: .
CDR3: CASIRDRSSSYNSPLHF
DNA: TGTGCCAGCATTCGAGACAGGTCGAGCTCCTATAATTCACCCCTCCACTTT

size: .
J: TRBJ2-3
V: TRBV6-1
D: .
CDR3: CASRGSRGMTDTQYF
DNA: TGTGCCAGCAGGGGGAGTCGGGGGATGACAGATACGCAGTATTTT

size: many
J: TRBJ2-5
V: TRBV27
D: TRBD1
CDR3: CASSSSRDRTPEGTQYF
DNA: TGTGCCAGCAGTTCGTCCCGGGACAGAACCCCGGAAGGGACCCAGTACTTC

size: .
J: TRBJ2-3
V: TRBV12-3/TRBV12-4
D: TRBD2
CDR3: CASSSGLAGTQYF
DNA: TGTGCCAGCAGTTCGGGACTAGCGGGAACGCAGTATTTT

size: medium-sized
J: TRBJ2-7
V: TRBV5-1
D: TRBD1
CDR3: CASSLDGQALYEQYF
DNA: TGCGCCAGCAGCTTGGATGGACAGGCACTTTACGAGCAGTACTTC

size: few
J: TRBJ1-1
V: TRBV28
D: .
CDR3: CVSSPDIFMNTEAFF
DNA: TGTGTCAGCAGCCCGGACATATTCATGAACACTGAAGCTTTCTTT

size: few
J: TRBJ2-7
V: TRBV6-1
D: TRBD1
CDR3: CASHNRGTYEQYF
DNA: TGTGCCAGCCATAACAGGGGGACCTACGAGCAGTACTTC

size: many
J: TRBJ2-5
V: TRBV7-2
D: TRBD2
CDR3: CASSLGLTSGTGETQYF
DNA: TGTGCCAGCAGCTTAGGGTTGACTAGCGGGACGGGGGAGACCCAGTACTTC

size: few
J: TRBJ2-7
V: TRBV12-3/TRBV12-4
D: .
CDR3: CASSLCGRDYEQYF
DNA: TGTGCCAGCAGTTTATGTGGTAGGGACTACGAGCAGTACTTC

size: many
J: TRBJ2-7
V: TRBV20-1
D: .
CDR3: CSARGGLLSYEQYF
DNA: TGCAGTGCTAGAGGCGGACTGCTCTCCTACGAGCAGTACTTC

size: .
J: TRBJ2-5
V: TRBV29-1
D: .
CDR3: CSGVLLAWETQYF
DNA: TGCAGCGGGGTCCTACTAGCTTGGGAGACCCAGTACTTC

size: many
J: TRBJ2-5
V: TRBV27
D: .
CDR3: CASSLSGQETQYF
DNA: TGTGCCAGCAGTTTATCGGGCCAAGAGACCCAGTACTTC

size: many
J: TRBJ2-1
V: TRBV7-2
D: .
CDR3: CASSKPQVYEQFF
DNA: TGTGCCAGCAGCAAGCCCCAGGTCTATGAGCAGTTCTTC

size: medium-sized
J: TRBJ2-1
V: TRBV6-1
D: TRBD2
CDR3: CASKRLAGYNEQFF
DNA: TGTGCCAGCAAAAGGCTAGCGGGGTACAATGAGCAGTTCTTC

size: medium-sized
J: TRBJ2-7
V: TRBV20-1
D: .
CDR3: CSAEPRDSTYEQYF
DNA: TGCAGTGCCGAGCCCCGGGACTCCACCTACGAGCAGTACTTC

size: .
J: TRBJ2-1
V: TRBV19
D: TRBD1
CDR3: CASSTYRGPGNEQFF
DNA: TGTGCCAGTAGTACCTACAGGGGTCCGGGGAATGAGCAGTTCTTC

size: few
J: TRBJ2-7
V: TRBV20-1
D: .
CDR3: CSARDFDRSSYEQYF
DNA: TGCAGTGCTAGAGATTTCGACAGGAGCTCCTACGAGCAGTACTTC

size: many
J: TRBJ1-2
V: TRBV2
D: .
CDR3: CASSEAAEQGRNYGYTF
DNA: TGTGCCAGCAGTGAAGCAGCCGAACAGGGTAGGAACTATGGCTACACCTTC